Below, 8 T cell receptor beta chains from the same sample are listed, as sequenced in a study of T cell responses to AZD1222 COVID-19 vaccine. Data came from immunoSEQ multiplex PCR; TCRdb stores just in-frame clones and leaves some out. Here the sample spans about 130,000 clones, more than 70% being singletons. Sequences were derived from peripheral blood, sampled on day 0 of AZD1222 vaccination. Receptors originate from an adult in good health.

V and J are TRBV30 and TRBJ1-4, with D possibly TRBD1 on 5 matching bases. This CDR3 region has 13 residues. V was trimmed by 3 bases and J by 7 bases, leaving 12 bases between them. Germline CDR1 reads GTSNPN; CDR2 reads SVGIG (reference sequence). The chain's CDR3 is CAWRPAQGEKLFF. The CDR3 bases are TGTGCCTGGAGGCCGGCTCAGGGTGAAAAACTGTTTTTT.

In its sample, this clone was seen once. V is TRBV6-5 and J is TRBJ2-1; possibly TRBD1 for D (6 bases). V shed 7 bases and J shed 9 bases, with 16 bases lying between them. Per germline, CDR1 MNHEY and CDR2 SVGAGI. This CDR3 has 13 residues. The CDR3 here is CASKTLGTSEQFF. In nucleotides, the CDR3 is TGTGCCAGCAAGACCCTCGGGACAAGTGAGCAGTTCTTC.

The chain recombines TRBV6-5 with TRBJ1-6; D might be TRBD1 (5 bases). CDR3 length: 12 amino acids. The V and J ends lost 0 bases and 11 bases respectively, with 5 bases between them. Germline CDR1 MNHEY, CDR2 SVGAGI. In nucleotides, the CDR3 is TGTGCCAGCAGTTACTCAGGGGCACCCCTCCACTTT. This encodes CASSYSGAPLHF.

The chain has TRBV28 and TRBJ2-1; D gene uncertain. Trimming took off 3 bases at V and 10 bases at J, with 10 bases between the two ends. The germline CDR1 and CDR2 sequences are MDHEN and SYDVKM. CDR3 length: 12 amino acids. CDR3 residues: CASSFMGREQFF. Here the CDR3 DNA reads TGTGCCAGCAGTTTTATGGGCAGGGAGCAGTTCTTC.

The V and J genes are TRBV9 and TRBJ2-1; 14 bases fit TRBD2. This CDR3 has 18 amino acids. Germline V gene data show CDR1 as SGDLS and CDR2 as YYNGEE. The V and J ends lost 4 bases and 4 bases, in that order; junction bases with no gene match: 10. This chain's CDR3 is CASSPGLAGGSLYNEQFF. CDR3 sequence (DNA): TGTGCCAGCAGCCCCGGACTAGCGGGGGGATCGTTGTACAATGAGCAGTTCTTC.

V is TRBV30 and J is TRBJ1-2; TRBD1 matches at 9 bases. Germline V CDR1 and CDR2: GTSNPN, SVGIG (reference sequence). There are 16 residues in the CDR3. V shed 0 bases, J shed 5 bases, and the junction held 10 bases outside the gene matches. The CDR3 loop is CAWSVIRGQGWYGYTF. DNA for the CDR3: TGTGCCTGGAGTGTGATCCGGGGACAGGGTTGGTATGGCTACACCTTC.

The table lists this clone with a count of one. This rearrangement joins TRBV5-1 to TRBJ1-1, with D maybe TRBD1 (5 bases). V was cut by 2 bases and J by 3 bases, with 11 bases left in between. Germline-derived CDR1 and CDR2 are SGHRS and YFSETQ. This CDR3 spans 14 amino acids. The DNA of the CDR3 is TGCGCCAGCAGCTTAAAGACAGCTGACACTGAAGCTTTCTTT. Translation: CASSLKTADTEAFF. The variable domain in full, completed from reference TRBV5-1 and TRBJ1-1, reads KAGVTQTPRYLIKTRGQQVTLSCSPISGHRSVSWYQQTPGQGLQFLFEYFSETQRNKGNFPGRFSGRQFSNSRSEMNVSTLELGDSALYLCASSLKTADTEAFFGQGTRLTVV.

This clone has only one observation. This chain connects TRBV6-5 to TRBJ1-2; D unclear. The CDR3 totals 12 residues. The V and J ends lost 6 bases and 8 bases respectively, with 13 bases between them. Germline V gene sequence: CDR1 MNHEY, CDR2 SVGAGI. The CDR3 sequence is CASRSGSWGYTF. CDR3 nucleotide sequence: TGTGCCAGCAGATCGGGCTCTTGGGGCTACACCTTC.